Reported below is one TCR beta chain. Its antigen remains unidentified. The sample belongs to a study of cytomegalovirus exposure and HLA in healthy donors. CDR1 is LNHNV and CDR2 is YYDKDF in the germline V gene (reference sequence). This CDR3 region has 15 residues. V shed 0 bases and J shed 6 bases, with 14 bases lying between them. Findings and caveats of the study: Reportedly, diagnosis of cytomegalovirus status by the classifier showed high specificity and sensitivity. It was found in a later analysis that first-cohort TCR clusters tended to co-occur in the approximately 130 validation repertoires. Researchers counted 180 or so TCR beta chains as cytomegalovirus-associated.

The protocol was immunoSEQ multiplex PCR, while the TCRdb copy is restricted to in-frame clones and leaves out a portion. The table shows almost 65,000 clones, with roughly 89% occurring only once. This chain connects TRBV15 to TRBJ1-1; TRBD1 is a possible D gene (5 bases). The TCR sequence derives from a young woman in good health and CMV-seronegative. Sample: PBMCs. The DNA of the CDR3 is TGTGCCACCAGCAGAGATCCCCTCCGGGGGTCTGAAGCTTTCTTT. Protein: CATSRDPLRGSEAFF.